A selection of T cell receptor beta chains follows, all from one sample in a study of blood T cell repertoires in COVID-19. The table came from immunoSEQ multiplex PCR; TCRdb's copy has only in-frame clones and leaves some out. The table includes a few hundred thousand clones, around four fifths detected once. Material: peripheral blood. These receptors came from a man aged 55-75 years who had recovered from COVID-19. Each CDR3 is given with its conserved first and last residue. Fields, in order: J gene, clone size, V gene, D gene, CDR3 DNA, CDR3 protein. D genes are given only for firm matches. Clone size is shown for a subset of rows, as once, few, many or a class of expanded clone.

>TRBJ2-2|NA|TRBV27|TRBD1
TGTGCCAGCAGTATGCGGACAGGGGGGTCCGGGGAGCTGTTTTTT
CASSMRTGGSGELFF
>TRBJ2-5|few|TRBV7-3|NA
TGTGCCAGCAGCTTAGTGTCAGGGCCCCAAGAGACCCAGTACTTC
CASSLVSGPQETQYF
>TRBJ2-2|NA|TRBV11-1|TRBD2
TGTGCCAGCAGCCACAGACCGGGGAGGGCCGGGGAGCTGTTTTTT
CASSHRPGRAGELFF
>TRBJ1-3|NA|TRBV3-1/TRBV3-2|TRBD1
TGTGCCAGCAGCCAAGCCCGGACAGGGGTTACCTCTGGAAACACCATATATTTT
CASSQARTGVTSGNTIYF
>TRBJ2-1|NA|TRBV14|TRBD2
TGTGCCAGCAGCCGCCGACTAGCGCGTGAGCAGTTCTTC
CASSRRLAREQFF
>TRBJ2-5|NA|TRBV5-4|NA
TGTGCCAGCAGCTTCTTCAGCGGAGAGACCCAGTACTTC
CASSFFSGETQYF
>TRBJ2-3|NA|TRBV19|NA
TGTGCCAGTAGTATAGACCCTAGCACAGATACGCAGTATTTT
CASSIDPSTDTQYF
>TRBJ1-2|NA|TRBV14|NA
TGTGCCAGCAGCTCAGGGAATTTCTATGGCTACACCTTC
CASSSGNFYGYTF
>TRBJ1-5|few|TRBV3-1/TRBV3-2|NA
TGTGCCAGCACCCAGGGAGGCGGCAATCAGCCCCAGCATTTT
CASTQGGGNQPQHF
>TRBJ2-7|few|TRBV28|NA
TGTGCCAGCAGTTTATTGGCAGGGGATGCCTACGAGCAGTACTTC
CASSLLAGDAYEQYF
>TRBJ2-3|NA|TRBV9|TRBD2
TGTGCCAGCAGCGTAACGCCGGGAGGGGCAGATACGCAGTATTTT
CASSVTPGGADTQYF
>TRBJ2-1|once|TRBV6-5|TRBD1
TGTGCCAGCATGCCGGGACAGGCAGCCTTAAATGAGCAGTTCTTC
CASMPGQAALNEQFF
>TRBJ2-7|NA|TRBV3-1/TRBV3-2|TRBD2
TGTGCCAGCAGCCAAGACGTCCGGGGGGGGCTCTCTTCGGGTGAGCAGTACTTC
CASSQDVRGGLSSGEQYF
>TRBJ1-1|NA|TRBV5-1|NA
TGCGCCAGCAGCTCATCCGCCGGGACTGGGAACACTGAAGCTTTCTTT
CASSSSAGTGNTEAFF
>TRBJ1-6|NA|TRBV25-1|NA
TGTGCCAGTCCCATGCGGGAGGCGGATTCACCCCTCCACTTT
CASPMREADSPLHF
>TRBJ2-5|NA|TRBV19|NA
TGTGCCAGTAGCGGAGGGCGCCAAGAGACCCAGTACTTC
CASSGGRQETQYF
>TRBJ1-6|NA|TRBV18|TRBD1
TGTGCCAGCTCACCAAGGGACAGCCATAATTCACCCCTCCACTTT
CASSPRDSHNSPLHF
>TRBJ2-7|NA|TRBV11-1|TRBD1
TGTGCCAGCAGCTGGGACAGGGGTAGGCTACGCGAGCAGTACTTC
CASSWDRGRLREQYF
>TRBJ2-5|NA|TRBV5-1|TRBD2
TGCGCCAGCAGCCTTGGAGCTAGCGGGTACCAAGAGACCCAGTACTTC
CASSLGASGYQETQYF
>TRBJ1-2|once|TRBV5-1|NA
TGCGCCAGCAGCTTGTTTGGGGACTGGGGCACCCAAGGCTACACCTTC
CASSLFGDWGTQGYTF
>TRBJ2-7|NA|TRBV5-1|NA
TGCGCCAGCAGCCCAGACGGGGGGCGCTCCTACGAGCAGTACTTC
CASSPDGGRSYEQYF
>TRBJ2-4|NA|TRBV13|TRBD2
TGTGCCAGCAGCAACTCCGGGACTAGAGTAGCCAAAAACATTCAGTACTTC
CASSNSGTRVAKNIQYF
>TRBJ2-5|NA|TRBV3-1/TRBV3-2|NA
TGTGCCAGCAGCAAAGCGAGTGTAGCGGAACAAGAGACCCAGTACTTC
CASSKASVAEQETQYF
>TRBJ2-1|few|TRBV19|NA
TGTGCCAGTAGTCCCGACAGGAGCTCCTACAATGAGCAGTTCTTC
CASSPDRSSYNEQFF
>TRBJ2-7|NA|TRBV28|TRBD1
TGTGCCAGCAGTTCCCTCGGGACAGTCTTTTCCTACGAGCAGTACTTC
CASSSLGTVFSYEQYF
>TRBJ2-3|NA|TRBV4-2|NA
TGTGCCAGCAGCCAAAAAGACTCACCTCGGACAGATACGCAGTATTTT
CASSQKDSPRTDTQYF
>TRBJ2-1|NA|TRBV9|NA
TGTGCCAGCAGCGTAGTTGGTCAGTTATACAATGAGCAGTTCTTC
CASSVVGQLYNEQFF
>TRBJ1-3|once|TRBV5-1|NA
TGCGCCAGCACATACGGGGGATCTGGAAACACCATATATTTT
CASTYGGSGNTIYF
>TRBJ2-2|NA|TRBV3-1/TRBV3-2|NA
TGTGCCAGCAGCCAAGATTCAGGGCCCGGGGAGCTGTTTTTT
CASSQDSGPGELFF
>TRBJ2-1|NA|TRBV5-1|TRBD2
TGCGCCAGCAGCCCTCGTAGCGGGGGGGCCTCCTACAATGAGCAGTTCTTC
CASSPRSGGASYNEQFF
>TRBJ1-2|NA|TRBV5-4|NA
TGTGCCAGCAGCTTAGGGGGTGGGGCTGGGAACTATGGCTACACCTTC
CASSLGGGAGNYGYTF
>TRBJ2-1|NA|TRBV28|TRBD2
TGTGCCAGCAGTTTATTGGAGCGGGGGGTCTACAATGAGCAGTTCTTC
CASSLLERGVYNEQFF
>TRBJ1-1|few|TRBV19|NA
TGTGCCAGTAGCGGGGTCGCAGGGGATACTGAAGCTTTCTTT
CASSGVAGDTEAFF
>TRBJ2-1|NA|TRBV27|NA
TGTGCCAGTTCACTAACCGGGACTCCGAAGGTTGAGCAGTTCTTC
CASSLTGTPKVEQFF